The 5 T cell receptor beta chains given below trace back to one sample, sequenced in a study of cytomegalovirus exposure and HLA in healthy donors. It was with 60 Vbeta and 13 Jbeta primers that the PCR ran. TCRdb's copy holds only in-frame clones and misses some; the assay was immunoSEQ multiplex PCR. The repertoire consists of some 130,000 clones, with around 78% occurring once and the leading ten covering 1.5% to 1.7%. The sequenced material came from PBMCs. The source of these receptors is a man aged 35 to 55 in good health and CMV-seronegative.

This clone was counted only a few times. This rearrangement joins TRBV9 to TRBJ1-2; 7 bases line up with TRBD1. The V gene end was trimmed by 4 bases and the J gene end by 4 bases; junction bases not matched to a gene: 7. CDR1 and CDR2 (germline): SGDLS, YYNGEE. The CDR3 contains 14 residues. This chain's CDR3 is CASSSLQGLYGYTF. The CDR3 DNA reads as TGTGCCAGCAGCTCACTACAGGGGCTCTATGGCTACACCTTC.

This clone was seen more than once but under ten times. At the DNA level, this CDR3 is encoded by other sequences in the same sample as well. The chain combines TRBV2 with TRBJ2-2; D is undetermined. CDR1 is SNHLY, CDR2 FYNNEI, per germline. The CDR3 runs 12 residues. The germline V and J ends were trimmed by 4 bases and 3 bases, with 3 bases remaining between them. As DNA, the CDR3 is TGTGCCAGCAGTGCTGACACCGGGGAGCTGTTTTTT. Translating it yields CASSADTGELFF.

The chain combines TRBV5-1 with TRBJ2-7; 7 nucleotides line up with TRBD1. Germline V gene sequence: CDR1 SGHRS, CDR2 YFSETQ. V gave up 0 bases and J gave up 6 bases; unmatched junction bases: 15. CDR3 size: 17 residues. CDR3 in DNA: TGCGCCAGCAGCTTGGGGGGGAACAGGGGAAGGAGCGGCGAGCAGTACTTC. It translates to CASSLGGNRGRSGEQYF. The entire variable domain, with the rest obtained from reference TRBV5-1 and TRBJ2-7, is as follows: KAGVTQTPRYLIKTRGQQVTLSCSPISGHRSVSWYQQTPGQGLQFLFEYFSETQRNKGNFPGRFSGRQFSNSRSEMNVSTLELGDSALYLCASSLGGNRGRSGEQYFGPGTRLTVT.

J is TRBJ2-7 and V is TRBV15; no definite D call. CDR1 LNHNV and CDR2 YYDKDF come from the germline V gene (reference sequence). The CDR3 sequence is 13 residues long. V lost 1 base to trimming and J lost 7 bases, with 11 bases between them. CDR3 sequence reads: CATSRGGLAEQYF. The CDR3 DNA reads as TGTGCCACCAGCAGAGGAGGTTTGGCTGAGCAGTACTTC.

This clone was seen a few times. This sequence joins TRBV7-9 and TRBJ1-1, with 9 nucleotides matching TRBD1. Trimming took 3 bases from V and 4 from J; bases not matched to a gene: 6. The CDR3 totals 15 residues. Germline lookup yields CDR1 SEHNR and CDR2 FQNEAQ (reference sequence). This CDR3 is CASSLRQGGATEAFF. The CDR3 DNA sequence: TGTGCCAGCAGCTTGAGACAGGGGGGGGCCACTGAAGCTTTCTTT.